Described below is a single T cell receptor (beta chain) sequence and its context. This clonotype appeared a few times. Its antigen specificity is not known. The sample holds no much larger clone one base away, and base qualities are not on file. The sequencer was an Illumina NovaSeq 6000. TCRalpha and TCRbeta cDNA libraries were built by 5'RACE with constant-segment primers, adding sample barcodes and unique molecular identifiers. Trizol reagent was used to extract RNA from every sample. Library amplification was performed in two PCR steps, and a second sample barcode and Illumina TruSeq adapters were introduced in the second step. Libraries were sequenced on an Illumina NovaSeq with 2 x 150 bp paired-end reads. As for how the authors treated the data: With migec v1.2.7, reads were demultiplexed and then collapsed into UMI-guided consensus sequences. Using mixcr v2.1.11, UMI consensuses were aligned to TRA and TRB V and J templates and then assembled into clonotypes. A clonotype was counted as expanded or contracted only when both edgeR and NoisET called the clonotype significant, with the noise models trained on biological replicates. For edgeR calls, the cutoffs were a false discovery rate-adjusted p below 0.01 and a log2 fold-change threshold of 1. As an exploratory analysis of dynamics, max-normalized trajectories of the 1000 most abundant clonotypes were examined by PCA with hierarchical clustering. Separately sequenced CD4+ and CD8+ repertoires were used to assign the CD4 or CD8 phenotype of responding clones. In TCRdb, the public reads were trimmed at Q25 with fastp and aligned with MiXCR, with productive beta chains retained. One record per CDR3 amino acid sequence lists the most common genes and DNA. It is TCRdb's table, rather than the study itself, that gives the V and J calls and clone size. The sample includes 290,000 or so distinct CDR3 sequences, with around 19% observed a single time. The ten largest clonotypes hold around 21% of the sample.

This sample is part of a study of T-cell memory formation after mild COVID-19 (dated by TCRdb to the early 2020s). In terms of the full investigation: Most TCR sequence clusters were specific to one of the two donors. In a couple of donors, T-cell clones that expanded and contracted after mild COVID-19 were tracked by sequencing TCRalpha and TCRbeta repertoires over time. Two young, previously healthy adult volunteers, one female and one male, were included in the cohort. The paper's findings and limits, for the study overall: Contracting CD4+ clones were found mainly in CM and EM memory subsets, while CD8+ clones were enriched in EMRA. SARS-CoV-2 specificity of the second-wave clones peaking on day 37 was not confirmed. From day 15 to 85, contracting clones showed balanced CD4/CD8 phenotypes, whereas a second wave of clones that expanded from day 15 to 37 leaned towards CD4+. The study covered only a couple of mild cases, and larger cohorts including severe cases with pre-infection samples were considered necessary. The detection of some responding clones in pre-infection memory suggests that pre-existing cross-reactive memory T cells joined the SARS-CoV-2 response.

The CDR3 contains 15 residues, cysteine and phenylalanine counted. The CDR3 DNA has 45 bases and is translated from base 1. Cut back by 0 bases and 0 bases, the V and J ends lie 10 bases apart. CDR1 GTSNPN and CDR2 SVGIG were looked up in the germline V gene (reference sequence). PBMCs were isolated by Ficoll-Paque density gradient centrifugation. This TCR came from a man aged 18-30 years who had mild COVID-19 (a few samples of this study predate the infection). The sample titles of this study are shuffled in the database, so cell type and time point are left out; the donor was told from shared clones. The sample taken for sequencing was PBMCs or a T cell subset sorted from them (not recorded which). This receptor chain uses TRBV30 and TRBJ2-3; tentative D gene TRBD2, with 5 bases matching. The DNA sequence reads TGTGCCTGGAGTGTGGCGGGCTCTAGCACAGATACGCAGTATTTT. Its protein is CAWSVAGSSTDTQYF.